This is a list of T cell receptor beta chains from one sample in a study of CD8+ T cells in alopecia areata. Data came from immunoSEQ multiplex PCR; TCRdb stores just in-frame clones and leaves some out. The sample has roughly 100,000 clones; around 60% are singletons. The source material was CD4+ T cells sorted from blood. The source is a human donor in good health. Each CDR3 is given with its conserved first and last residue. The D gene is left open where the match is weak. Size values are once, few and many counts, or a class for expanded clones, and some rows have none.

size: .
J: TRBJ1-6
V: TRBV6-5
D: .
length: 15
CDR3: CASSYVGYSGSPLHF
DNA: TGTGCCAGCAGTTACGTAGGGTATAGCGGTTCACCCCTCCACTTT

size: many
J: TRBJ2-3
V: TRBV7-2
D: .
length: 15
CDR3: CASSLGRSSTDTQYF
DNA: TGTGCCAGCAGCTTAGGTCGTTCTAGCACAGATACGCAGTATTTT

size: .
J: TRBJ2-3
V: TRBV7-9
D: .
length: 11
CDR3: CASSHRDTQYF
DNA: TGTGCCAGCAGCCATCGGGATACGCAGTATTTT

size: .
J: TRBJ2-1
V: TRBV29-1
D: TRBD1
length: 16
CDR3: CSVVGARTGERGEQFF
DNA: TGCAGCGTTGTAGGCGCCCGGACAGGGGAGCGCGGTGAGCAGTTCTTC

size: .
J: TRBJ2-5
V: TRBV5-1
D: TRBD2
length: 15
CDR3: CASSSGAGARETQYF
DNA: TGCGCCAGCAGCTCGGGAGCGGGGGCCAGGGAGACCCAGTACTTC

size: .
J: TRBJ1-1
V: TRBV2
D: .
length: 12
CDR3: CASSIGGTEAFF
DNA: TGTGCCAGCAGCATAGGAGGCACTGAAGCTTTCTTT

size: few
J: TRBJ2-5
V: TRBV7-2
D: .
length: 12
CDR3: CASSPYQETQYF
DNA: TGTGCCAGCAGCCCGTACCAAGAGACCCAGTACTTC

size: .
J: TRBJ2-5
V: TRBV11-2
D: TRBD2
length: 18
CDR3: CASSSQGLAGASQETQYF
DNA: TGTGCCAGCAGCTCCCAAGGACTAGCGGGGGCGAGCCAAGAGACCCAGTACTTC

size: .
J: TRBJ1-6
V: TRBV7-2
D: .
length: 12
CDR3: CASRGRNSPLHF
DNA: TGTGCCAGCAGGGGACGTAATTCACCCCTCCACTTT

size: .
J: TRBJ2-7
V: TRBV29-1
D: .
length: 10
CDR3: CSVSDPEQYF
DNA: TGCAGCGTGTCGGACCCTGAGCAGTACTTC

size: .
J: TRBJ1-2
V: TRBV29-1
D: .
length: 12
CDR3: CSVTGTPYGYTF
DNA: TGCAGCGTCACCGGGACCCCCTATGGCTACACCTTC

size: few
J: TRBJ2-1
V: TRBV10-3
D: TRBD2
length: 13
CDR3: CAIKSGGGNEQFF
DNA: TGTGCCATCAAGAGCGGGGGAGGCAATGAGCAGTTCTTC

size: once
J: TRBJ1-1
V: TRBV7-9
D: .
length: 14
CDR3: CASSLGGQLAEAFF
DNA: TGTGCCAGCAGCCTCGGAGGGCAGCTAGCTGAAGCTTTCTTT

size: .
J: TRBJ1-1
V: TRBV29-1
D: .
length: 14
CDR3: CSVEVMARHTEAFF
DNA: TGCAGCGTTGAAGTGATGGCCAGACACACTGAAGCTTTCTTT

size: .
J: TRBJ2-5
V: TRBV2
D: .
length: 14
CDR3: CASSDRRNQETQYF
DNA: TGTGCCAGCAGTGATAGAAGAAACCAAGAGACCCAGTACTTC

size: .
J: TRBJ2-1
V: TRBV28
D: .
length: 16
CDR3: CASSLRIAYGHNEQFF
DNA: TGTGCCAGCAGTTTACGAATCGCATACGGCCACAATGAGCAGTTCTTC

size: .
J: TRBJ2-5
V: TRBV9
D: .
length: 15
CDR3: CASSRDLQSQETQYF
DNA: TGTGCCAGCAGCAGAGACCTACAGAGCCAAGAGACCCAGTACTTC

size: .
J: TRBJ1-1
V: TRBV18
D: .
length: 16
CDR3: CASSPRSLQGRTEAFF
DNA: TGTGCCAGCTCACCACGGAGCCTACAGGGAAGGACTGAAGCTTTCTTT

size: .
J: TRBJ2-3
V: TRBV7-6
D: TRBD2
length: 15
CDR3: CASSRLAVSTDTQYF
DNA: TGTGCCAGCAGCCGTCTAGCGGTTAGCACAGATACGCAGTATTTT

size: .
J: TRBJ2-7
V: TRBV5-1
D: .
length: 14
CDR3: CASSSRLERDEQYF
DNA: TGCGCCAGCAGCTCCCGACTAGAGAGGGACGAGCAGTACTTC

size: .
J: TRBJ2-5
V: TRBV30
D: .
length: 13
CDR3: CAWSGSSGETQYF
DNA: TGTGCCTGGAGTGGAAGTTCGGGGGAGACCCAGTACTTC

size: .
J: TRBJ2-7
V: TRBV27
D: TRBD1
length: 18
CDR3: CASSLDPRRTGSSYEQYF
DNA: TGTGCCAGCAGTTTAGATCCCCGACGGACAGGGAGCTCCTACGAGCAGTACTTC

size: .
J: TRBJ2-7
V: TRBV21-1
D: .
length: 15
CDR3: CASSKGWSRGREQYF
DNA: TGTGCCAGCAGCAAAGGTTGGAGCAGGGGTAGAGAGCAGTACTTC

size: .
J: TRBJ1-1
V: TRBV6-5
D: .
length: 14
CDR3: CASSYSYGDTEAFF
DNA: TGTGCCAGCAGTTACTCGTACGGGGATACTGAAGCTTTCTTT

size: .
J: TRBJ1-6
V: TRBV4-1
D: .
length: 15
CDR3: CASSQEMDSGLPLHF
DNA: TGCGCCAGCAGCCAAGAAATGGACTCAGGTTTACCCCTCCACTTT

size: .
J: TRBJ1-6
V: TRBV2
D: TRBD1
length: 16
CDR3: CASTPSQGTYNSPLHF
DNA: TGTGCCAGCACACCCTCACAGGGGACCTATAATTCACCCCTCCACTTT

size: few
J: TRBJ2-2
V: TRBV30
D: TRBD1
length: 16
CDR3: CATSRGTGGLGGELFF
DNA: TGTGCCACCTCCAGAGGGACAGGGGGCCTAGGCGGGGAGCTGTTTTTT

size: few
J: TRBJ2-2
V: TRBV6-5
D: TRBD1
length: 15
CDR3: CASSYGQDNTGELFF
DNA: TGTGCCAGCAGTTACGGACAGGATAACACCGGGGAGCTGTTTTTT

size: .
J: TRBJ2-7
V: TRBV2
D: .
length: 13
CDR3: CASTRIGASEQYF
DNA: TGTGCCAGCACCCGAATAGGAGCTTCCGAGCAGTACTTC

size: few
J: TRBJ2-4
V: TRBV18
D: TRBD1
length: 14
CDR3: CASSPDRAKNIQYF
DNA: TGTGCCAGCTCACCGGACAGGGCCAAAAACATTCAGTACTTC